The T cell receptor (beta chain) under discussion was sequenced for a study of cytomegalovirus exposure and HLA in healthy donors. Study-wide results and caveats: Rates of TCR association differed by HLA locus in a later analysis, with DRB1 highest and HLA-C lowest. High sensitivity and specificity were reportedly achieved when the classifier diagnosed cytomegalovirus status.

The primer mix had 60 Vbeta and 13 Jbeta primers. Profiled with immunoSEQ multiplex PCR; TCRdb holds only in-frame clones, not every one. The data show about 120,000 clones, approximately 80% seen once. Comments on this clone: Its antigen is unidentified.

After removal of 5 bases from V and 9 bases from J, the junction contained 12 bases not matched to a gene. Germline V gene lookup returns CDR1 SEHNR and CDR2 FQNEAQ (reference sequence). This CDR3 is built from 15 residues. The sample was PBMCs. The chain employs TRBV7-9 and TRBJ1-5; TRBD1 matches at 8 bases. The TCR was taken from a man aged 30 to 45 in good health and CMV-seropositive. The CDR3 DNA sequence: TGTGCCAGCAGCGCGAGACAGGGGACCCCAAGGCCCCAGCATTTT. It translates to CASSARQGTPRPQHF.